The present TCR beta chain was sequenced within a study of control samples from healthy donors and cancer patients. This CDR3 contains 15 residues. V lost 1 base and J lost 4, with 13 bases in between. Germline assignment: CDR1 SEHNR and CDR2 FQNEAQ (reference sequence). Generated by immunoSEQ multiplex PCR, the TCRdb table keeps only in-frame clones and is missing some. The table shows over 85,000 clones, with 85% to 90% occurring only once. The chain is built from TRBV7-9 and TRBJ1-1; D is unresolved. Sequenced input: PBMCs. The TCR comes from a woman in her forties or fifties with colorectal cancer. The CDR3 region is CASSLVGSVGTEAFF. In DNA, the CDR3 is TGTGCCAGCAGCTTAGTCGGCAGTGTGGGCACTGAAGCTTTCTTT.